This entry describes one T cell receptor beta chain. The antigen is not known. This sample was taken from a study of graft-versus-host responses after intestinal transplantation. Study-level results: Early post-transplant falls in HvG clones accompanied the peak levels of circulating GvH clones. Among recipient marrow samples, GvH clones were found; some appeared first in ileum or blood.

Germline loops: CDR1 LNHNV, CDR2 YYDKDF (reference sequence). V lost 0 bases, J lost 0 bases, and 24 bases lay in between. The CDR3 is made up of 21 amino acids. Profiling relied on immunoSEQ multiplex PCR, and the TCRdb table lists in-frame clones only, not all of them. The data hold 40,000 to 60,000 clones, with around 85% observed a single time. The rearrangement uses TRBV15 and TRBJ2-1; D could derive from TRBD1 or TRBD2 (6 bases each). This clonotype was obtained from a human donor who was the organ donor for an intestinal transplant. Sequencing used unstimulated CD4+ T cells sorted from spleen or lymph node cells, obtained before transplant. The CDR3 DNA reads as TGTGCCACCAGCAGAGAAGGGGGGCGGAGGGCCGGAACGTTCTCCTACAATGAGCAGTTCTTC. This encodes CATSREGGRRAGTFSYNEQFF.